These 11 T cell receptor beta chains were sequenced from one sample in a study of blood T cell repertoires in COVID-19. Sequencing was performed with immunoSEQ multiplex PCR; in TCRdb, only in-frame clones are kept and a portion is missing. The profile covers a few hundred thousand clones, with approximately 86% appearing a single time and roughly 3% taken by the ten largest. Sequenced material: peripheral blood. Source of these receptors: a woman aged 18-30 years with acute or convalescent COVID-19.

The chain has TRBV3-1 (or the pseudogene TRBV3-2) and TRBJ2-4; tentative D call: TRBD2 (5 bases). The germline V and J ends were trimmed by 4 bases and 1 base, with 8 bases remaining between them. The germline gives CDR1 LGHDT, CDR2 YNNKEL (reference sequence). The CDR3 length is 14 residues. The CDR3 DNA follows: TGTGCCAGCAGCCTCACGGGGGCCAAAAACATTCAGTACTTC. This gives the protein CASSLTGAKNIQYF.

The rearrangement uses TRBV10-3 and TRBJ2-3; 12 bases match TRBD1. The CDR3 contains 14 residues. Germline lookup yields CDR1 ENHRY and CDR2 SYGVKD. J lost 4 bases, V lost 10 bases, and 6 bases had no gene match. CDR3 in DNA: TGTGCCACGGGGACAGGGGGCACGGCAGATACGCAGTATTTT. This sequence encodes CATGTGGTADTQYF.

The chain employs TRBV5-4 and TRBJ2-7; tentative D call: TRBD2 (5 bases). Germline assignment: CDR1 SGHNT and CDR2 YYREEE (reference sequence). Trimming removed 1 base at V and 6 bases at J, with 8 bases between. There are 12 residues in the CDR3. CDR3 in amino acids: CASSLLAGEQYF. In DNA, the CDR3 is TGTGCCAGCAGCTTGTTGGCGGGCGAGCAGTACTTC.

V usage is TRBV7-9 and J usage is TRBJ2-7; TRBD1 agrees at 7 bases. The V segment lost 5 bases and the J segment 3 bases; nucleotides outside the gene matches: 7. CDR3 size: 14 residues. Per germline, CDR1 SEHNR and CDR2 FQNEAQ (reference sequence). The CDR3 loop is CASSPGTAYYEQYF. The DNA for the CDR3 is TGTGCCAGCAGCCCTGGGACAGCATACTACGAGCAGTACTTC. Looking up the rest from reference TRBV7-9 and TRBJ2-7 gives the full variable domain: DTGVSQNPRHKITKRGQNVTFRCDPISEHNRLYWYRQTLGQGPEFLTYFQNEAQLEKSRLLSDRFSAERPKGSFSTLEIQRTEQGDSAMYLCASSPGTAYYEQYFGPGTRLTVT.

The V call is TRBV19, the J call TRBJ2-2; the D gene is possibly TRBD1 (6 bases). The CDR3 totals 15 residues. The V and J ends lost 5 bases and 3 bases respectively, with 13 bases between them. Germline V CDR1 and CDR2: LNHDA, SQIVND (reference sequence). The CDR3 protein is CASSAGTSYTGELFF. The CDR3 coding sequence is TGTGCCAGTAGTGCCGGGACATCCTACACCGGGGAGCTGTTTTTT.

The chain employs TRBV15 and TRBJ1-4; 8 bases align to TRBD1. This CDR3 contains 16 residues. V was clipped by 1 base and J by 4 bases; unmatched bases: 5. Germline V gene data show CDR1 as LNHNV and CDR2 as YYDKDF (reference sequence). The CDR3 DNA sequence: TGTGCCACCAGCAGAGCGAGACAGGGGATTAATGAAAAACTGTTTTTT. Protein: CATSRARQGINEKLFF. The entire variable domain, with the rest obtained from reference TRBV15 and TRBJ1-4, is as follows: DAMVIQNPRYQVTQFGKPVTLSCSQTLNHNVMYWYQQKSSQAPKLLFHYYDKDFNNEADTPDNFQSRRPNTSFCFLDIRSPGLGDTAMYLCATSRARQGINEKLFFGSGTQLSVL.

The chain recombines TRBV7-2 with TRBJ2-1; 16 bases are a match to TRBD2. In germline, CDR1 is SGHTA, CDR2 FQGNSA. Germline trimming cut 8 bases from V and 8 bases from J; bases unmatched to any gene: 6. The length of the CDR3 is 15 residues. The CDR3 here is CASGMGLAGGHEQFF. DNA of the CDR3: TGTGCCAGCGGGATGGGACTAGCGGGAGGGCATGAGCAGTTCTTC.

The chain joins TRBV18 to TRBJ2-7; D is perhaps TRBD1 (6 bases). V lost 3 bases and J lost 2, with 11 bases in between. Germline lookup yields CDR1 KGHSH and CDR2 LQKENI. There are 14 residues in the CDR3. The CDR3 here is CASSPETGPYEQYF. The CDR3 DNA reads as TGTGCCAGCTCACCGGAGACAGGCCCCTACGAGCAGTACTTC. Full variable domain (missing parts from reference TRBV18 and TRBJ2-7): NAGVMQNPRHLVRRRGQEARLRCSPMKGHSHVYWYRQLPEEGLKFMVYLQKENIIDESGMPKERFSAEFPKEGPSILRIQQVVRGDSAAYFCASSPETGPYEQYFGPGTRLTVT.

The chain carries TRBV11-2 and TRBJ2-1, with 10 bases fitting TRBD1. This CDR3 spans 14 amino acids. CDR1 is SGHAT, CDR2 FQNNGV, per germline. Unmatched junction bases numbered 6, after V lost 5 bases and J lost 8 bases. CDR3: CASSNRDRGHEQFF. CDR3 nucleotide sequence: TGTGCCAGCAGCAACCGGGACAGGGGCCATGAGCAGTTCTTC.

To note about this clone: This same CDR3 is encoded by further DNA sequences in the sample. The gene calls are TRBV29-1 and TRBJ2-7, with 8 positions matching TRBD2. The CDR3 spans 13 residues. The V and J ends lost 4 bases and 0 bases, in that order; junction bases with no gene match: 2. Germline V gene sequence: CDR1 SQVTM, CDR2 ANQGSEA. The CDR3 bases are TGCAGCGTTGGCGGGGGGAGCTCCTACGAGCAGTACTTC. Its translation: CSVGGGSSYEQYF.

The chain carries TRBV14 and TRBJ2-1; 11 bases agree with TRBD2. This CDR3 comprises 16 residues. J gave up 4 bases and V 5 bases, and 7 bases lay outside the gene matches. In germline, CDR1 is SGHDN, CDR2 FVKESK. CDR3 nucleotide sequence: TGTGCCAGCAGCGCCCCCGGGACTAGCGGATACAATGAGCAGTTCTTC. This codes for CASSAPGTSGYNEQFF.